These 19 T cell receptor beta chains came from one sample sequenced in a study of blood T cell repertoires in COVID-19. Repertoires were generated with immunoSEQ multiplex PCR, while TCRdb's copy carries only in-frame clones and drops some. The profile shows about 170,000 clones, 92% of them singletons. Sequenced material: peripheral blood. Receptors originate from a man aged 25 to 40 with COVID-19, enrolled during active disease.

This chain links TRBV25-1 with TRBJ1-1, with D possibly being TRBD1 (5 bases). The CDR3 length is 16 residues. The V end was cut by 3 bases, the J end by 1 base, with 15 bases between. CDR1 MGHDK and CDR2 SYGVNS come from the germline V gene. CDR3 nucleotide sequence: TGTGCCAGCAGTGAGAGTGGGGGGGACCCGAACACTGAAGCTTTCTTT. The encoded protein is CASSESGGDPNTEAFF. Combining the CDR3 with reference TRBV25-1 and TRBJ1-1 gives the whole variable domain EADIYQTPRYLVIGTGKKITLECSQTMGHDKMYWYQQDPGMELHLIHYSYGVNSTEKGDLSSESTVSRIRTEHFPLTLESARPSHTSQYLCASSESGGDPNTEAFFGQGTRLTVV.

V and J are TRBV5-5 and TRBJ1-1; D gene uncertain. V was shortened by 0 bases and J by 0 bases, with 6 bases between the two germline ends. The CDR3 contains 14 residues. Germline CDR1 is SGHKS and CDR2 is YYEKEE (reference sequence). The CDR3 nucleotides are TGTGCCAGCAGCTTGGTAACAGTGAACACTGAAGCTTTCTTT. Amino acids: CASSLVTVNTEAFF.

This chain uses TRBV4-1 with TRBJ1-2; TRBD1 agrees at 7 bases. Germline V lookup: CDR1 MGHRA, CDR2 YSYEKL. V lost 3 bases to trimming and J lost 4 bases; unmatched junction nucleotides: 5. CDR3 length: 14 amino acids. The CDR3 DNA reads as TGCGCCAGCAGCCAGTACCGGGACAGCTATGGCTACACCTTC. This sequence encodes CASSQYRDSYGYTF.

The chain joins TRBV27 to TRBJ2-7, with D tentatively TRBD2 (6 bases). The length of the CDR3 is 14 residues. Germline assignment: CDR1 MNHEY and CDR2 SMNVEV (reference sequence). The V end was cut by 11 bases, the J end by 2 bases, with 19 bases between. The CDR3 DNA follows: TGTGCCGGGGGGTTTCGCGCTTCAACCTACGAGCAGTACTTC. It yields the protein CAGGFRASTYEQYF.

The chain employs TRBV11-2 and TRBJ2-3; D remains unclear. This CDR3 region has 16 residues. Germline CDR1 and CDR2: SGHAT and FQNNGV. V was shortened by 1 base and J by 0 bases, with 11 bases between the two germline ends. The CDR3 DNA sequence: TGTGCCAGCAGCTTAGGCGCTAGTCCTAGCACAGATACGCAGTATTTT. It yields the protein CASSLGASPSTDTQYF.

In this sample, this clone turned up once. The J gene is TRBJ1-2, the V gene TRBV28; 10 positions agree with TRBD1. The CDR3 runs 15 residues. In germline, CDR1 is MDHEN, CDR2 SYDVKM. V trimming: 6 bases; J trimming: 1 base; junction bases outside the gene matches: 5. DNA for the CDR3: TGTGCCAGCAGGGGACAGGGGTATATTAACTATGGCTACACCTTC. Protein sequence: CASRGQGYINYGYTF.

This sequence joins TRBV28 and TRBJ2-3, with 8 bases lining up with TRBD2. The germline gives CDR1 MDHEN, CDR2 SYDVKM. Germline trimming cut 6 bases from V and 3 bases from J; bases unmatched to any gene: 8. CDR3 length: 15 amino acids. CDR3 in DNA: TGTGCCAGCAGCACGAGCGGGAGTGGGACAGATACGCAGTATTTT. Translated, it gives CASSTSGSGTDTQYF.

This chain connects TRBV28 to TRBJ1-6; no clear D. Trimming shortened V by 4 bases and J by 8 bases, and 18 bases separated the two germline ends. In germline, CDR1 is MDHEN, CDR2 SYDVKM. The CDR3 covers 16 residues. The CDR3 region has the DNA TGTGCCAGCAGTTACCTATACGAGACTAGGGATTCACCCCTCCACTTT. The encoded protein is CASSYLYETRDSPLHF.

This clone came up a few times. The V and J genes are TRBV5-1 and TRBJ1-2, with D unclear. Trimming pared 4 bases from V and 2 bases from J, leaving 12 bases between. Germline CDR1 SGHRS, CDR2 YFSETQ. This CDR3 contains 14 residues. The CDR3 sequence: CASSEVVANYGYTF. The CDR3 DNA is TGCGCCAGCAGCGAAGTCGTGGCCAACTATGGCTACACCTTC.

This sequence joins TRBV5-8 and TRBJ1-1, with TRBD1 matching over 10 bases. Losses at the gene ends were 7 bases for V and 3 bases for J; bases not matched to a gene: 3. CDR1 and CDR2 from the germline V gene are SGHTS and YDEGEE. The CDR3 has 13 amino acids. The CDR3 region has the DNA TGTGCCAGCCTAGGACAGGGGGACACTGAAGCTTTCTTT. Translating gives CASLGQGDTEAFF. The entire variable domain, with the rest obtained from reference TRBV5-8 and TRBJ1-1, is as follows: EAGVTQSPTHLIKTRGQQATLRCSPISGHTSVYWYQQALGLGLQFLLWYDEGEERNRGNFPPRFSGRQFPNYSSELNVNALELEDSALYLCASLGQGDTEAFFGQGTRLTVV.

This chain connects TRBV5-6 to TRBJ2-3, with a tentative D call TRBD2 (5 bases). Trimming pared 2 bases from V and 5 bases from J, leaving 15 bases between. The CDR3 loop spans 15 amino acids. In germline, CDR1 is SGHDT, CDR2 YYEEEE. The CDR3 loop reads CASSFYASSGDTQYF. CDR3 nucleotide sequence: TGTGCCAGCAGCTTCTACGCTAGCTCTGGAGATACGCAGTATTTT.

V and J are TRBV18 and TRBJ1-1; D ambiguous. V dropped 1 base and J dropped 1 base, with 13 bases sitting between them. Looked up from germline, CDR1 is KGHSH and CDR2 is LQKENI. The CDR3 spans 16 residues. As DNA, the CDR3 is TGTGCCAGCTCACCACATAACAGTCCCAGGAACACTGAAGCTTTCTTT. It translates to CASSPHNSPRNTEAFF.

The gene calls are TRBV7-9 and TRBJ1-2, with 9 bases aligning to TRBD1. V trimming: 2 bases; J trimming: 4 bases; junction bases outside the gene matches: 5. Germline V gene lookup returns CDR1 SEHNR and CDR2 FQNEAQ (reference sequence). This CDR3 is 15 amino acids long. CDR3 region: CASSLQGQGAYGYTF. The CDR3 coding sequence is TGTGCCAGCAGCTTACAGGGACAGGGTGCCTATGGCTACACCTTC.

This chain uses TRBV24-1 with TRBJ2-3; a possible D gene is TRBD1 (5 bases). The V gene lost 4 bases and the J gene lost 6 bases, with 13 bases spanning the gap. Germline V gives CDR1 KGHDR, CDR2 SFDVKD. The CDR3 has 14 amino acids. CDR3 nucleotides: TGTGCCACCAGTGACACGACAGCATCGGATACGCAGTATTTT. Amino acids: CATSDTTASDTQYF.

The chain combines TRBV11-2 with TRBJ2-7; TRBD1 might be the D (6 bases). The germline V gene has CDR1 SGHAT and CDR2 FQNNGV. V was cut by 3 bases and J by 5 bases, with 14 bases left in between. The CDR3 is 14 amino acids. The CDR3 DNA sequence: TGTGCCAGCAGCTTTATGGAACAGGGAGACGAGCAGTACTTC. It specifies CASSFMEQGDEQYF.

This clone was found once. This rearrangement joins TRBV27 to TRBJ2-1; maybe TRBD2 (5 bases). V was trimmed by 1 base and J by 4 bases, leaving 11 bases between them. The germline CDR1 and CDR2 sequences are MNHEY and SMNVEV (reference sequence). CDR3 length: 15 amino acids. This CDR3 is CASSLFGELYNEQFF. The CDR3 DNA reads as TGTGCCAGCAGTTTATTTGGGGAGCTTTACAATGAGCAGTTCTTC.

The chain couples TRBV28 to TRBJ2-7; D is unclear. Trimming took off 4 bases at V and 3 bases at J, with 7 bases between the two ends. The length of the CDR3 is 12 residues. Germline V gives CDR1 MDHEN, CDR2 SYDVKM. The CDR3 sequence is CASSWLYYEQYF. The CDR3, as DNA: TGTGCCAGCAGTTGGCTTTACTACGAGCAGTACTTC.

The chain has TRBV7-3 and TRBJ2-7; 8 bases match TRBD2. This CDR3 has 15 residues. Germline V gene sequence: CDR1 SGHTA, CDR2 FQGTGA. V trimming: 2 bases; J trimming: 2 bases; junction bases outside the gene matches: 5. The CDR3 loop reads CASSLERGMAYEQYF. CDR3 nucleotides: TGTGCCAGCAGCTTAGAGCGGGGGATGGCCTACGAGCAGTACTTC.

The chain recombines TRBV30 with TRBJ1-6; 9 bases map to TRBD1. This CDR3 spans 15 amino acids. V dropped 6 bases and J dropped 8; count of bases not matched to a gene: 11. Germline CDR1 is GTSNPN and CDR2 is SVGIG (reference sequence). DNA for the CDR3: TGTGCCTGCGGGTCGAGGGGGACAGGGCATTCACCCCTCCACTTT. Translated, it gives CACGSRGTGHSPLHF.